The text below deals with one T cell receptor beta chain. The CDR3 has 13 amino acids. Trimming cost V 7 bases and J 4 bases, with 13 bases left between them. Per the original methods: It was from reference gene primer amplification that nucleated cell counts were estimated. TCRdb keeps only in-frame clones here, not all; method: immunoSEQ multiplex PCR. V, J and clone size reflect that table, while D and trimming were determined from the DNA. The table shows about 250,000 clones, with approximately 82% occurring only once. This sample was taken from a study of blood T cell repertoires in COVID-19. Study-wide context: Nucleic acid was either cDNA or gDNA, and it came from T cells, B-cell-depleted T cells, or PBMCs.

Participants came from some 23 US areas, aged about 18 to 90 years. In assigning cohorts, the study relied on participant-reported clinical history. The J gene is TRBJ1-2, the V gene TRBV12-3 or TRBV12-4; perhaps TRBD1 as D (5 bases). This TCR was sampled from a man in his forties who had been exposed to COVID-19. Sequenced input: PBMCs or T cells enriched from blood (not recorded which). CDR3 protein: CASTVDSFYGYTF. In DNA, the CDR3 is TGTGCCAGCACAGTCGACAGCTTCTATGGCTACACCTTC.